The sequence of this T cell receptor beta chain was determined in a study of identical twins. Study-wide results and caveats: Out-of-frame alpha sequences shared by twins showed excess low generation probability. Excess sharing by twins proved weaker in beta out-of-frame sequences.

MiXCR was run by TCRdb on the 5' RACE reads, yielding one entry per CDR3 protein. The repertoire holds approximately 190,000 distinct CDR3 sequences, approximately 16% seen once, with 40% to 45% in the top ten. The germline V gene encodes CDR1 MNHEY and CDR2 SVGAGI. The ends were cut back, 0 bases at V and 1 base at J, with 13 bases in the middle. The length of the CDR3 is 16 residues. This clonotype was seen a few times. What it binds is not known. The sample also formed part of further work on T cells expressing NK-cell markers. This second study notes: Dominant NKG2C+ clonotypes were found to form roughly 1.0-7.5% of CD8+ T cells in six donors.

The chain recombines TRBV6-5 with TRBJ2-7; D possibly matches TRBD1 or TRBD2 (5 bases each). The TCR sequence derives from a woman aged 18-29 years in good health. The material sequenced was CD8+ T cells sorted from blood. This CDR3 is CASSYSNRDGSYEQYF. CDR3 nucleotides: TGTGCCAGCAGTTACTCGAACCGGGACGGATCCTACGAGCAGTACTTC.